This is a list of T cell receptor beta chains from one sample in a study of patients and donors after allogeneic stem cell transplantation. TCRdb used MiXCR to reprocess the RT-PCR reads, holding one entry per CDR3 protein. The sample has roughly 940,000 distinct CDR3 sequences; about a sixth are singletons. The specimen sequenced was blood, either unsorted or a sorted T cell fraction (not recorded which). The receptors derive from a human donor who was either an allogeneic HSCT recipient or a stem cell or donor lymphocyte infusion donor (not recorded which). It is not recorded whose cells these are; they may come from a transplant donor. Each CDR3 is given with its conserved first and last residue. D genes are given only for firm matches. Clone size appears in some rows only: once, few, many, or a class for an expanded clone.

j_gene	v_gene	abundance	d_gene	CDR3nt	CDR3aa
TRBJ1-6	TRBV20-1	few	-	TGCAGTGCGCCGCCCCTGAGCTCCTATAATTCACCCCTCCACTTT	CSAPPLSSYNSPLHF
TRBJ2-5	TRBV4-3	few	TRBD1	TGCGCCAGCAGCCAGGGCCGACAGGGGGCTCAGGAGACCCAGTACTTC	CASSQGRQGAQETQYF
TRBJ2-3	TRBV6-1	once	TRBD2	TGTGCCAGCAGGCGGGGGGGCGTCACAGATACGCAGTATTTT	CASRRGGVTDTQYF
TRBJ2-2	TRBV29-1	-	-	TGCAGCGTTGCAAACACCGGGGAGCTGTTTTTT	CSVANTGELFF
TRBJ2-5	TRBV2	-	TRBD2	TGTGCCAGCAGTGAGGTCCTAGCGGGGGGGAGAGGAGAGACCCAGTACTTC	CASSEVLAGGRGETQYF
TRBJ2-5	TRBV9	-	-	TGTGCCAGCAGCGCCCAACCATCCCGGGCCCAGTACTTC	CASSAQPSRAQYF
TRBJ1-2	TRBV6-2/TRBV6-3	few	-	TGTGCCAGCAGATCCCCGGGACCGCACACCTTC	CASRSPGPHTF
TRBJ2-4	TRBV2	-	-	TGTGCCAGCAGTGTGTGGACGTCCAAAAACATTCAGTACTTC	CASSVWTSKNIQYF
TRBJ2-5	TRBV18	many	-	TGTGCCAGCTCACCGAAGGGGGAGACCCAGTACTTC	CASSPKGETQYF
TRBJ2-1	TRBV5-1	-	TRBD2	TGCGCCAGCAGCTTAGCGGGAGGGCCGAACCGTGAGCAGTTCTTC	CASSLAGGPNREQFF
TRBJ2-7	TRBV27	few	TRBD1	TGTGCCAGCAGTTTATCCCCTGACAGGGTGCAGGGGAACGAGCAGTACTTC	CASSLSPDRVQGNEQYF
TRBJ1-1	TRBV6-1	-	-	TGTGCCAGCAGTGAGAGCCTCGCGAGAGACACTGAAGCTTTCTTT	CASSESLARDTEAFF
TRBJ1-2	TRBV6-1	few	-	TGTGCCAGCAGTACTCTGGGACACTATGGCTACACCTTC	CASSTLGHYGYTF
TRBJ2-5	TRBV12-3/TRBV12-4	many	-	TGTGCCAGCAGTTTATTACAGAGACAAGAGACCCAGTACTTC	CASSLLQRQETQYF
TRBJ2-3	TRBV27	-	-	TGTGCCAGCAGTTTAAGGCAGGGGCCCCTGTATTTT	CASSLRQGPLYF
TRBJ2-1	TRBV7-2	few	-	TGTGCCAGCAGCCCCTGGGGTAGGGGATACAATGAGCAGTTCTTC	CASSPWGRGYNEQFF
TRBJ2-1	TRBV5-1	-	TRBD2	TGCGCCAGCAGCACCGACGGTAGCGGGGCCAATGAGCAGTTCTTC	CASSTDGSGANEQFF
TRBJ2-1	TRBV20-1	few	-	TGCAGTGCTGGAGACCGGACCCCCTACAATGAGCAGTTCTTC	CSAGDRTPYNEQFF
TRBJ1-5	TRBV6-2/TRBV6-3	-	TRBD1	TGTGCCAGCAGTCGACTGTCCACAGGGGTACGTAGTCAGCCCCAGCATTTT	CASSRLSTGVRSQPQHF
TRBJ2-7	TRBV6-5	few	TRBD1	TGTGCCAGCAGTTACCGGGACAGGGCGGCCGAGCAGTACTTC	CASSYRDRAAEQYF
TRBJ2-1	TRBV4-2	many	-	TGTGCCAGCAGCCAAGATTCCAATGAGCAGTTCTTC	CASSQDSNEQFF
TRBJ2-1	TRBV10-3	-	-	TGTGCCATCACTGGACTGCCCTCGGATGAGCAGTTCTTC	CAITGLPSDEQFF
TRBJ1-2	TRBV24-1	-	TRBD1	TGTGCCACCAGTGATTTGGGGACAGCCTATGGCTACACCTTC	CATSDLGTAYGYTF
TRBJ2-2	TRBV7-6	few	-	TGTGCCAGCAGCTTAGCGCGGGACGGGGAGCTGTTTTTT	CASSLARDGELFF
TRBJ1-5	TRBV20-1	few	-	TGCAGTGCTAGTTTGGTCGGGGGTAAGCCCCAGCATTTT	CSASLVGGKPQHF
TRBJ1-5	TRBV2	few	-	TGTGCCAGCAAGGCAGGGCAATATAGCAATCAGCCCCAGCATTTT	CASKAGQYSNQPQHF
TRBJ2-7	TRBV13	few	-	TGTGCCAGCAGTCAAATACGGGGTTCCTACGAGCAGTACTTC	CASSQIRGSYEQYF
TRBJ1-6	TRBV9	-	-	TGTGCCAGCAGCTTAAGCCCCGTTGGGACCCCGGACTCACCCCTCCACTTT	CASSLSPVGTPDSPLHF
TRBJ1-2	TRBV6-5	-	TRBD1	TGTGCCAGCAGTTACTCGTTTCCGGGACAGGGGGAGGATGGCTACACCTTC	CASSYSFPGQGEDGYTF
TRBJ2-3	TRBV4-1	-	-	TGCGCCAGCAGCCAGCTACAGGGAGGTACGCAGTATTTT	CASSQLQGGTQYF
TRBJ2-2	TRBV7-9	-	TRBD2	TGTGCCAGCAGCTCCCAGCGGGGCCTGGGGTCCGGGGAGCTGTTTTTT	CASSSQRGLGSGELFF
TRBJ1-5	TRBV7-8	-	-	TGTGCCAGCAGCTCGCCGGGGACGGGCAATCAGCCCCAGCATTTT	CASSSPGTGNQPQHF
TRBJ1-1	TRBV7-2	few	-	TGTGCCAGCAGCTTAGATTTGTACATGTCGACTGAAGCTTTCTTT	CASSLDLYMSTEAFF
TRBJ2-7	TRBV20-1	-	TRBD2	TGCAGTGCTAGACTAGCGGGAGGGCCTCACGAGCAGTACTTC	CSARLAGGPHEQYF
TRBJ2-1	TRBV19	-	TRBD2	TGTGCCAGTAGTACAGTGACTAGCGGACTGCTGAATGAGCAGTTCTTC	CASSTVTSGLLNEQFF
TRBJ1-1	TRBV27	-	-	TGTGCCAGCAGTCCGCCAGGGCCCACTGAAGCTTTCTTT	CASSPPGPTEAFF
TRBJ2-3	TRBV4-3	-	TRBD1	TGCGCCAGCAGCCAAGATTGGCAGGGGGCCGATACGCAGTATTTT	CASSQDWQGADTQYF
TRBJ2-7	TRBV5-5	-	-	TGTGCCAGCAGCTTGGGCCTAGGGGACTACGAGCAGTACTTC	CASSLGLGDYEQYF
TRBJ2-1	TRBV3-1	few	-	TGTGCCAGCAGCCTCCCGGGGCCGCCGGATTACAATGAGCAGTTCTTC	CASSLPGPPDYNEQFF
TRBJ1-2	TRBV6-1	-	-	TGTGCCAGCAGTGAAGCGCCTGCCCGGACACAGAACTATGGCTACACCTTC	CASSEAPARTQNYGYTF
TRBJ1-1	TRBV2	-	TRBD1	TGTGCCAGCAGTGAAACTAGGGACAGGGAAGCTTTCTTT	CASSETRDREAFF
TRBJ1-2	TRBV12-3/TRBV12-4	-	TRBD1	TGTGCCAGCAGTTGGGGACAGGGGGGGGGCTATGGCTACACCTTC	CASSWGQGGGYGYTF
TRBJ1-3	TRBV5-1	-	-	TGCGCCAGCAGCAAGGACACGAGCTCTGGAAACACCATATATTTT	CASSKDTSSGNTIYF
TRBJ2-2	TRBV12-3/TRBV12-4	few	-	TGTGCCAGCTCCAAAGGACGGCCGACCGGGGAGCTGTTTTTT	CASSKGRPTGELFF
TRBJ1-2	TRBV12-3/TRBV12-4	-	-	TGTGCCAGCAGTCCCCAGAGACGCTTAAACTATGGCTACACCTTC	CASSPQRRLNYGYTF
TRBJ2-2	TRBV6-2/TRBV6-3	-	-	TGTGCCAGCAGTAACCGGGACACTTACACCGGGGAGCTGTTTTTT	CASSNRDTYTGELFF
TRBJ1-2	TRBV20-1	few	-	TGCAGTGCCTCTCCCCGGACCCCGCGGAGCTACACCTTC	CSASPRTPRSYTF
TRBJ2-1	TRBV9	few	TRBD2	TGTGCCAGCAGCACCCGACTAGCGGATTACAATGAGCAGTTCTTC	CASSTRLADYNEQFF
TRBJ1-2	TRBV4-1	few	-	TGCGCCAGCAGCCAAGACCCTAAAGCTAGGGGGACGGGCTATGGCTACACCTTC	CASSQDPKARGTGYGYTF
TRBJ2-1	TRBV5-6	-	-	TGTGCCAGCAGCGACCTCGGTAAGGGAGTAGTCGATGAGCAGTTCTTC	CASSDLGKGVVDEQFF
TRBJ2-3	TRBV24-1	few	-	TGTGCCACCAGTGACTCCGGACCTGGCGGAGATACGCAGTATTTT	CATSDSGPGGDTQYF
TRBJ1-2	TRBV20-1	few	TRBD1	TGCAGTGCTAGGGACAGGGATTTCACAATTGCTAACTATGGCTACACCTTC	CSARDRDFTIANYGYTF
TRBJ2-5	TRBV29-1	many	TRBD1	TGCAGCGTCGGTTCAGGGGGAAAGCGGTCAGAAGAGACCCAGTACTTC	CSVGSGGKRSEETQYF
TRBJ1-2	TRBV15	few	-	TGTGCCACCAGCAGTGCGATTTTAGCGGGGGGCTACACCTTC	CATSSAILAGGYTF
TRBJ1-1	TRBV20-1	-	-	TGCAGTGCTAGAGAGGGGACCTGGGACACTGAAGCTTTCTTT	CSAREGTWDTEAFF
TRBJ1-2	TRBV29-1	-	-	TGCAGCGTTGAAAGACGCTATGGCTACACCTTC	CSVERRYGYTF
TRBJ1-2	TRBV5-1	few	-	TGCGCCAGCAGCTTTAAACTAGGACTGAACTATGGCTACACCTTC	CASSFKLGLNYGYTF
TRBJ2-3	TRBV15	many	-	TGTGCCACCAGCAGAGATCCTCGGGTGGCAGATACGCAGTATTTT	CATSRDPRVADTQYF
TRBJ2-2	TRBV15	-	TRBD2	TGTGCCACCGGCGCGGGGGGCGCGTTAGCCGGGGAGCTGTTTTTT	CATGAGGALAGELFF